These T cell receptor beta chains were read from a single sample in a study of human T cells and chemical hapten exposure. TCRdb analysed the RACE reads with MiXCR anew, one entry per CDR3 protein. The sample yields roughly 100,000 distinct CDR3 sequences, under 35% seen once. Source: whole blood, taken in connection with sensitization to the hapten diphenylcyclopropenone (DPC). The receptors stem from a man aged 35-49 years with alopecia areata. Some clones in this sample may be carry-over from other donors' samples. CDR3s include the opening cysteine and the closing phenylalanine or tryptophan. A D gene is named only where the DNA matches it firmly. Size values are once, few and many counts, or a class for expanded clones, and some rows have none.

clone size | J gene | V gene | D gene | CDR3 protein | CDR3 DNA
NA | TRBJ2-7 | TRBV6-2/TRBV6-3 | NA | CASSDQNSYEQYF | TGTGCCAGCAGTGACCAAAACTCCTACGAGCAGTACTTC
NA | TRBJ1-4 | TRBV11-3 | TRBD1 | CASSTWTGAIEKLFF | TGTGCCAGCAGCACCTGGACAGGGGCGATTGAAAAACTGTTTTTT
NA | TRBJ2-2 | TRBV12-3/TRBV12-4 | TRBD2 | CASSLRARGLANTGELFF | TGTGCCAGCAGTTTAAGGGCCAGGGGACTAGCGAACACCGGGGAGCTGTTTTTT
NA | TRBJ2-5 | TRBV6-5 | TRBD2 | CASSPGTSAYQETQYF | TGTGCCAGCAGCCCCGGGACTAGCGCCTACCAAGAGACCCAGTACTTC
NA | TRBJ1-1 | TRBV9 | NA | CASSVRPNTEAFF | TGTGCCAGCAGCGTCCGGCCGAACACTGAAGCTTTCTTT
NA | TRBJ2-1 | TRBV6-2/TRBV6-3 | TRBD2 | CASRETSGRANEQFF | TGTGCCAGCAGGGAAACTAGCGGGAGGGCCAATGAGCAGTTCTTC
few | TRBJ2-3 | TRBV28 | NA | CASSLTPSGATGDTQYF | TGTGCCAGCAGTTTAACCCCCTCTGGGGCTACTGGAGATACGCAGTATTTT
few | TRBJ2-7 | TRBV28 | TRBD1 | CASSLSGGFQYEQYF | TGTGCCAGCAGTTTGTCAGGGGGTTTTCAGTACGAGCAGTACTTC
NA | TRBJ1-3 | TRBV21-1 | NA | CASSTRTSRRNTIYF | TGTGCCAGCAGCACCCGGACTTCGAGGAGAAACACCATATATTTT
once | TRBJ1-2 | TRBV5-1 | NA | CASSWKTNYGYTF | TGCGCCAGCAGCTGGAAAACTAACTATGGCTACACCTTC
NA | TRBJ1-5 | TRBV7-8 | NA | CASSLRGVRQPQHF | TGTGCCAGCAGCTTAAGGGGCGTGAGACAGCCCCAGCATTTT
NA | TRBJ1-5 | TRBV18 | NA | CASSPSSWGGNQPQHF | TGTGCCAGCTCACCATCCTCTTGGGGCGGTAATCAGCCCCAGCATTTT
NA | TRBJ1-2 | TRBV29-1 | NA | CSVEVGTLGYTF | TGCAGCGTTGAAGTCGGAACCCTTGGCTACACCTTC
few | TRBJ2-5 | TRBV20-1 | TRBD2 | CSARGLAALIQTQYF | TGCAGTGCCAGAGGACTAGCGGCCCTCATCCAGACCCAGTACTTC
NA | TRBJ2-7 | TRBV6-6 | NA | CASSTRTWEQYF | TGTGCCAGCAGCACTAGAACCTGGGAGCAGTACTTC
NA | TRBJ1-1 | TRBV20-1 | TRBD1 | CSAEGQMNTEAFF | TGCAGTGCGGAGGGACAGATGAACACTGAAGCTTTCTTT
NA | TRBJ1-1 | TRBV13 | TRBD1 | CASSFRDRNTEAFF | TGTGCCAGCAGCTTCCGGGACAGGAACACTGAAGCTTTCTTT
NA | TRBJ2-2 | TRBV29-1 | NA | CSVKGPTGGGELFF | TGCAGCGTTAAGGGGCCCACCGGAGGCGGGGAGCTGTTTTTT
few | TRBJ2-5 | TRBV6-5 | NA | CASSYDLLETQYF | TGTGCCAGCAGTTACGACCTATTAGAGACCCAGTACTTC
NA | TRBJ1-5 | TRBV29-1 | NA | CSVGDGGNQPQHF | TGCAGCGTTGGGGACGGTGGGAATCAGCCCCAGCATTTT
NA | TRBJ2-4 | TRBV10-3 | NA | CAIGHSDVNIQYF | TGTGCCATCGGACACTCGGACGTGAACATTCAGTACTTC
few | TRBJ1-1 | TRBV6-5 | NA | CASSYTPGLPPWVEAFF | TGTGCCAGCAGTTACACACCGGGGCTTCCCCCTTGGGTTGAAGCTTTCTTT
NA | TRBJ1-2 | TRBV5-6 | TRBD1 | CATSDRGNYGYTF | TGTGCCACCTCGGACAGGGGCAACTATGGCTACACCTTC
NA | TRBJ2-4 | TRBV19 | TRBD1 | CASSATGGKNIQYF | TGTGCCAGTAGTGCGACAGGGGGGAAAAACATTCAGTACTTC
NA | TRBJ1-5 | TRBV6-1 | NA | CASASQGTAGQPQHF | TGTGCCAGCGCCTCTCAGGGGACGGCGGGCCAGCCCCAGCATTTT
NA | TRBJ1-5 | TRBV6-1 | NA | CASSEAITASNQPQHF | TGTGCCAGCAGTGAAGCTATAACAGCAAGCAATCAGCCCCAGCATTTT
NA | TRBJ1-5 | TRBV15 | NA | CATAMGRNQPQHF | TGTGCCACCGCAATGGGCCGCAATCAGCCCCAGCATTTT
NA | TRBJ2-2 | TRBV6-1 | TRBD1 | CASSDWDSNTGELFF | TGTGCCAGCAGTGATTGGGACAGCAACACCGGGGAGCTGTTTTTT